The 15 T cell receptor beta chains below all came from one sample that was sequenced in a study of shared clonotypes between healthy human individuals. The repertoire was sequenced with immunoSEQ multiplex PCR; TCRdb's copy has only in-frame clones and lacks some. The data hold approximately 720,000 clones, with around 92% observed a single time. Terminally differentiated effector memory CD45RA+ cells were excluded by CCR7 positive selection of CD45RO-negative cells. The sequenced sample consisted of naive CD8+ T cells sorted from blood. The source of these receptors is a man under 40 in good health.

The CDR3 spells CASRGFGQGSQETQYF. CDR3 DNA sequence: TGTGCCAGCAGGGGGTTTGGACAGGGGTCACAAGAGACCCAGTACTTC. The chain uses TRBV2 and TRBJ2-5; 9 nucleotides line up with TRBD1. This CDR3 spans 16 amino acids. Per germline, CDR1 SNHLY and CDR2 FYNNEI. V lost 6 bases, J lost 2 bases, and 10 bases stayed unmatched.

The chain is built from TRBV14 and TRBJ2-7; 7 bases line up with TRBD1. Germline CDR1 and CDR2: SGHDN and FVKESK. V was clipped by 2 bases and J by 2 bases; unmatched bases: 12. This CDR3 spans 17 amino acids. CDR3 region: CASSQRGFRDSAYEQYF. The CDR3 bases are TGTGCCAGCAGCCAAAGGGGGTTCCGGGACAGTGCCTACGAGCAGTACTTC.

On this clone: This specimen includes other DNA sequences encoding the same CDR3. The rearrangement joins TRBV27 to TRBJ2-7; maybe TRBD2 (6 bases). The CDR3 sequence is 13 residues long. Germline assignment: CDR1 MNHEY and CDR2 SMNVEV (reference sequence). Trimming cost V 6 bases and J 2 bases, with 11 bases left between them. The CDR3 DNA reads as TGTGCCAGCAGCCGCGGGGCGGCCTACGAGCAGTACTTC. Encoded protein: CASSRGAAYEQYF.

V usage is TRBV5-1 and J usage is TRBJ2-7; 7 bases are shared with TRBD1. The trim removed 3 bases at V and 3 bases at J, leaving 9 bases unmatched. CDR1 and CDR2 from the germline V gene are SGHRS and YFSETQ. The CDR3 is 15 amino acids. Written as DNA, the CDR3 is TGCGCCAGCAGCTGGGGACAACAGGGGCTCTACGAGCAGTACTTC. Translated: CASSWGQQGLYEQYF.

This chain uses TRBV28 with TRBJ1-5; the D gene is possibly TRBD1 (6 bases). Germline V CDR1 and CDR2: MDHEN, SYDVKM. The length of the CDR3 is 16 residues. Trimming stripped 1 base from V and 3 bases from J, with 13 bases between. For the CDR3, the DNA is TGTGCCAGCAGTTTATTTATGGGGGCGGTCAATCAGCCCCAGCATTTT. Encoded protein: CASSLFMGAVNQPQHF. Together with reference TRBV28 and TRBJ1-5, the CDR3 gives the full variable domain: DVKVTQSSRYLVKRTGEKVFLECVQDMDHENMFWYRQDPGLGLRLIYFSYDVKMKEKGDIPEGYSVSREKKERFSLILESASTNQTSMYLCASSLFMGAVNQPQHFGDGTRLSIL.

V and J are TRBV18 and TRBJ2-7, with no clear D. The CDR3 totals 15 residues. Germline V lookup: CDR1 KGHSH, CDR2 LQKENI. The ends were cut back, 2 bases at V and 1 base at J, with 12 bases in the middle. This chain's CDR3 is CASSPSKEKSYEQYF. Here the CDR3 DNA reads TGTGCCAGCTCACCATCGAAGGAAAAGTCCTACGAGCAGTACTTC.

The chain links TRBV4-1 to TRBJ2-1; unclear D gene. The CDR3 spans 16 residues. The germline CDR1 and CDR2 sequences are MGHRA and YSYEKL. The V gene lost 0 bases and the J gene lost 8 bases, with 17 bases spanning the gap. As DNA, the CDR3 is TGCGCCAGCAGCCAAGATCGAGCAGGCCTTACCGATGAGCAGTTCTTC. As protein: CASSQDRAGLTDEQFF.

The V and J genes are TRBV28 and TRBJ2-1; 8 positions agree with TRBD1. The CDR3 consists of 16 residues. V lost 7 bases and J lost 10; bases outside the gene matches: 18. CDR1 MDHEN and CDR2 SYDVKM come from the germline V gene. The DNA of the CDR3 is TGTGCCAGCACATCTTTAAACGGAGACAGGGGCGTAGAGCAGTTCTTC. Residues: CASTSLNGDRGVEQFF.

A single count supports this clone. The DNA of the CDR3 is TGTGCCAGCAGCCAAGAAGAATACGAGCAGTACTTC. The encoded protein is CASSQEEYEQYF. V and J are TRBV14 and TRBJ2-7; no firm D call. CDR3 length: 12 residues. The germline V gene has CDR1 SGHDN and CDR2 FVKESK. The V end lost 0 bases, the J end lost 4 bases, and 4 bases lay between the germline ends.

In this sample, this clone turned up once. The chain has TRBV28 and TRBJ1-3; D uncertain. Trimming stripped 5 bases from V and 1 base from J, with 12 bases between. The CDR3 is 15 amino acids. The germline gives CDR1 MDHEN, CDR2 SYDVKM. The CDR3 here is CASSLHLSSGNTIYF. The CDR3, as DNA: TGTGCCAGCAGTCTCCACTTGTCGTCTGGAAACACCATATATTTT.

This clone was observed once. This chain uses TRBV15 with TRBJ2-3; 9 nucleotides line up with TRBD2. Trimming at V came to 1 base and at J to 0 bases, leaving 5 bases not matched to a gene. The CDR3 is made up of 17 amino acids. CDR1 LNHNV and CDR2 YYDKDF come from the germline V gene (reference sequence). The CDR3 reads CATSRGGRGKSTDTQYF. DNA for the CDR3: TGTGCCACCAGCAGAGGCGGGAGGGGGAAGAGCACAGATACGCAGTATTTT. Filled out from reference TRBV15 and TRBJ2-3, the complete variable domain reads DAMVIQNPRYQVTQFGKPVTLSCSQTLNHNVMYWYQQKSSQAPKLLFHYYDKDFNNEADTPDNFQSRRPNTSFCFLDIRSPGLGDTAMYLCATSRGGRGKSTDTQYFGPGTRLTVL.

DNA for the CDR3: TGTGCCAGCAGGCCGGGACTAGCGGCCTACGAGCAGTACTTC. Its protein product is CASRPGLAAYEQYF. V and J are TRBV27 and TRBJ2-7, with 11 bases lining up with TRBD2. The J segment lost 2 bases and the V segment lost 6 bases, leaving 3 bases of the junction unmatched. This CDR3 region has 14 residues. Germline lookup yields CDR1 MNHEY and CDR2 SMNVEV (reference sequence).

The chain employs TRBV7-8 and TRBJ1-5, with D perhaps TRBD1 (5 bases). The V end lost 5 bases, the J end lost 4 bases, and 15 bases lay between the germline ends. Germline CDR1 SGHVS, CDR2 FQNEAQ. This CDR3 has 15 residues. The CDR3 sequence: CASSPLRGKNQPQHF. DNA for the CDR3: TGTGCCAGCAGCCCTCTCCGGGGGAAAAATCAGCCCCAGCATTTT.

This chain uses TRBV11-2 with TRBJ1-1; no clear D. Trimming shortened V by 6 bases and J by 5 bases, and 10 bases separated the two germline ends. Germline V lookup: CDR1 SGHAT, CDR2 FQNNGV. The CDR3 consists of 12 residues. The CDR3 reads CASRSGWTEAFF. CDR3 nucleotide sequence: TGTGCCAGCAGATCCGGCTGGACTGAAGCTTTCTTT.

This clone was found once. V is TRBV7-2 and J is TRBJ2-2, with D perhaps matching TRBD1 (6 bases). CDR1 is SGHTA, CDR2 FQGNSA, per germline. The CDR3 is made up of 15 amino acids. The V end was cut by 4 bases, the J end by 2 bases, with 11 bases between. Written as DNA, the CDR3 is TGTGCCAGCAGCTCCGGGACACCCAACACCGGGGAGCTGTTTTTT. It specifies CASSSGTPNTGELFF. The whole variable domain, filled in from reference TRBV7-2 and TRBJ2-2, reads GAGVSQSPSNKVTEKGKDVELRCDPISGHTALYWYRQSLGQGLEFLIYFQGNSAPDKSGLPSDRFSAERTGGSVSTLTIQRTQQEDSAVYLCASSSGTPNTGELFFGEGSRLTVL.